This is a list of T cell receptor beta chains from one sample in a study of T cells after yellow fever vaccination. TCRdb re-derived calls from the 5' RACE reads in MiXCR, one entry per CDR3 protein. The repertoire includes about 75,000 distinct CDR3 sequences, 7.3% of them detected once, and approximately 31% sits in the top ten. Material: CD8+ T cells sorted from PBMCs, obtained approximately 11 days after the first yellow fever vaccination. The source is a man younger than 35 who received the YFV17D yellow fever vaccine. Each CDR3 is given with its conserved first and last residue. The D gene is left open where the match is weak. Some rows have no size entry. The others give once, few or many, or a class for an expanded clone.

abundance: few
j_gene: TRBJ2-1
v_gene: TRBV11-2
d_gene: TRBD2
CDR3aa: CASSFRRSGGNNEQFF
CDR3nt: TGTGCCAGCAGCTTCCGGAGGAGCGGGGGGAACAATGAGCAGTTCTTC

abundance: many
j_gene: TRBJ1-2
v_gene: TRBV4-1
d_gene: NA
CDR3aa: CASSQDLGDRYYGYTF
CDR3nt: TGCGCCAGCAGCCAAGATTTAGGCGACAGGTACTATGGCTACACCTTC

abundance: many
j_gene: TRBJ2-5
v_gene: TRBV5-1
d_gene: NA
CDR3aa: CASSLQERGKETQYF
CDR3nt: TGCGCCAGCAGCTTGCAGGAGCGCGGCAAAGAGACCCAGTACTTC

abundance: NA
j_gene: TRBJ2-5
v_gene: TRBV7-9
d_gene: NA
CDR3aa: CASSLAGAVGETQYF
CDR3nt: TGTGCCAGCAGCTTAGCTGGGGCAGTAGGAGAGACCCAGTACTTC

abundance: few
j_gene: TRBJ2-5
v_gene: TRBV6-5
d_gene: NA
CDR3aa: CASSYSPGGKTQYF
CDR3nt: TGTGCCAGCAGTTACTCCCCCGGAGGGAAGACCCAGTACTTC

abundance: many
j_gene: TRBJ2-4
v_gene: TRBV20-1
d_gene: NA
CDR3aa: CSAGSTGTKNIQYF
CDR3nt: TGCAGTGCCGGGAGTACAGGGACCAAAAACATTCAGTACTTC

abundance: NA
j_gene: TRBJ2-1
v_gene: TRBV5-6
d_gene: TRBD2
CDR3aa: CAISPGLGSWEQFF
CDR3nt: TGTGCCATCAGCCCCGGACTAGGGTCCTGGGAGCAGTTCTTT

abundance: many
j_gene: TRBJ1-1
v_gene: TRBV6-5
d_gene: NA
CDR3aa: CASSYGPGVAEAFF
CDR3nt: TGTGCCAGCAGTTACGGGCCCGGGGTCGCTGAAGCTTTCTTT

abundance: many
j_gene: TRBJ2-3
v_gene: TRBV5-4
d_gene: NA
CDR3aa: CASSRPQERADTQYF
CDR3nt: TGTGCCAGCAGCCGCCCGCAGGAACGTGCAGATACGCAGTATTTT

abundance: NA
j_gene: TRBJ2-7
v_gene: TRBV7-2
d_gene: NA
CDR3aa: CASSFYSVGEQYF
CDR3nt: TGTGCCAGCAGCTTCTACTCGGTGGGAGAGCAGTACTTC

abundance: many
j_gene: TRBJ2-5
v_gene: TRBV4-3
d_gene: TRBD1
CDR3aa: CASSQGTGLGETQYF
CDR3nt: TGCGCCAGCAGCCAAGGGACAGGACTGGGGGAGACCCAGTACTTC

abundance: many
j_gene: TRBJ2-7
v_gene: TRBV5-1
d_gene: NA
CDR3aa: CASSAGNTYEQYF
CDR3nt: TGCGCCAGCAGCGCGGGGAATACCTACGAGCAGTACTTC

abundance: many
j_gene: TRBJ2-3
v_gene: TRBV7-8
d_gene: NA
CDR3aa: CASSWERSGGASYDTQYF
CDR3nt: TGTGCCAGCAGCTGGGAACGGTCCGGGGGCGCTTCTTACGATACGCAGTATTTT

abundance: once
j_gene: TRBJ1-1
v_gene: TRBV27
d_gene: NA
CDR3aa: CARSSLHTEAFF
CDR3nt: TGTGCCCGCAGTTCTCTTCACACTGAAGCTTTCTTT

abundance: many
j_gene: TRBJ2-1
v_gene: TRBV9
d_gene: NA
CDR3aa: CASSATGGLYNEQFF
CDR3nt: TGTGCCAGCAGCGCAACCGGGGGGCTCTACAATGAGCAGTTCTTC

abundance: many
j_gene: TRBJ2-3
v_gene: TRBV29-1
d_gene: NA
CDR3aa: CSVEDRGRSTDTQYF
CDR3nt: TGCAGCGTTGAAGATCGTGGCAGGAGCACAGATACGCAGTATTTT

abundance: NA
j_gene: TRBJ2-2
v_gene: TRBV7-3
d_gene: TRBD2
CDR3aa: CASSLNGGEETGELFF
CDR3nt: TGTGCCAGCAGCTTAAACGGGGGGGAGGAAACCGGGGAGCTGTTTTTT

abundance: many
j_gene: TRBJ1-5
v_gene: TRBV4-3
d_gene: NA
CDR3aa: CASSQDITSNQPQHF
CDR3nt: TGCGCCAGCAGCCAAGATATTACCAGCAATCAGCCCCAGCATTTT

abundance: many
j_gene: TRBJ1-2
v_gene: TRBV11-2
d_gene: NA
CDR3aa: CASSLEAGGYTF
CDR3nt: TGTGCCAGCAGCTTAGAAGCGGGTGGCTACACCTTC

abundance: NA
j_gene: TRBJ2-5
v_gene: TRBV4-1
d_gene: TRBD2
CDR3aa: CASSLNPGGAGETQYF
CDR3nt: TGCGCCAGCAGCCTCAACCCGGGGGGGGCCGGTGAGACCCAGTACTTC

abundance: NA
j_gene: TRBJ2-3
v_gene: TRBV5-6
d_gene: NA
CDR3aa: CASSHVGLGRADTQYF
CDR3nt: TGTGCCAGCAGCCACGTTGGACTCGGGCGGGCGGATACGCAGTATTTT

abundance: many
j_gene: TRBJ1-1
v_gene: TRBV5-1
d_gene: TRBD1
CDR3aa: CASSPIGQGDTEAFF
CDR3nt: TGCGCCAGCAGCCCAATAGGACAGGGCGACACTGAAGCTTTCTTT

abundance: NA
j_gene: TRBJ1-5
v_gene: TRBV20-1
d_gene: TRBD1
CDR3aa: CSAKEYRGPNQPQHF
CDR3nt: TGCAGTGCTAAAGAGTACAGGGGGCCGAATCAGCCCCAGCATTTT

abundance: many
j_gene: TRBJ2-1
v_gene: TRBV5-1
d_gene: TRBD1
CDR3aa: CASSLEGAPDEQFF
CDR3nt: TGCGCCAGCAGCTTGGAGGGGGCCCCCGATGAGCAGTTCTTC

abundance: NA
j_gene: TRBJ1-2
v_gene: TRBV29-1
d_gene: NA
CDR3aa: CSVEPLRSSLANYGYTF
CDR3nt: TGCAGCGTTGAACCCCTACGGTCGTCCCTAGCTAACTATGGCTACACCTTC

abundance: few
j_gene: TRBJ2-5
v_gene: TRBV12-3/TRBV12-4
d_gene: NA
CDR3aa: CASRSHGLLWETQYF
CDR3nt: TGTGCCAGCAGAAGTCATGGGCTTCTATGGGAGACCCAGTACTTC

abundance: NA
j_gene: TRBJ2-2
v_gene: TRBV9
d_gene: TRBD2
CDR3aa: CASSGTSISGELFF
CDR3nt: TGTGCCAGCAGCGGGACTAGCATATCCGGGGAGCTGTTTTTT

abundance: many
j_gene: TRBJ2-3
v_gene: TRBV4-1
d_gene: TRBD2
CDR3aa: CASSQVLAASTDTQYF
CDR3nt: TGCGCCAGCAGCCAAGTACTAGCGGCGAGCACAGATACGCAGTATTTT

abundance: few
j_gene: TRBJ2-4
v_gene: TRBV11-1
d_gene: NA
CDR3aa: CASSPPGGTQGAKNIQYF
CDR3nt: TGTGCCAGCAGCCCCCCAGGAGGGACACAGGGAGCCAAAAACATTCAGTACTTC

abundance: many
j_gene: TRBJ1-1
v_gene: TRBV20-1
d_gene: NA
CDR3aa: CSARDRAGPEAFF
CDR3nt: TGCAGTGCTAGAGATCGGGCAGGACCTGAAGCTTTCTTT

abundance: few
j_gene: TRBJ2-7
v_gene: TRBV30
d_gene: TRBD2
CDR3aa: CAWSQTGGPDEQYF
CDR3nt: TGTGCCTGGAGTCAAACGGGGGGGCCGGACGAGCAGTACTTC

abundance: few
j_gene: TRBJ2-1
v_gene: TRBV24-1
d_gene: TRBD1
CDR3aa: CATSVGGQGGNEQFF
CDR3nt: TGTGCCACCAGTGTTGGGGGACAGGGGGGCAATGAGCAGTTCTTC

abundance: NA
j_gene: TRBJ2-7
v_gene: TRBV4-3
d_gene: NA
CDR3aa: CASSHQGLMDEQYF
CDR3nt: TGCGCCAGCAGCCACCAGGGTCTAATGGACGAGCAGTACTTC

abundance: NA
j_gene: TRBJ2-7
v_gene: TRBV20-1
d_gene: TRBD2
CDR3aa: CSVWDYSYEHYF
CDR3nt: TGCAGTGTTTGGGACTACTCCTACGAGCACTACTTC

abundance: many
j_gene: TRBJ1-5
v_gene: TRBV5-6
d_gene: NA
CDR3aa: CASSLGGQMSNQPQHF
CDR3nt: TGTGCCAGCAGCCTGGGAGGACAAATGAGCAATCAGCCCCAGCATTTT

abundance: NA
j_gene: TRBJ2-3
v_gene: TRBV12-3/TRBV12-4
d_gene: TRBD2
CDR3aa: CASSLAQLAGALTDTQYF
CDR3nt: TGTGCCAGCAGTTTAGCGCAACTAGCGGGGGCCTTAACAGATACGCAGTATTTT

abundance: few
j_gene: TRBJ1-2
v_gene: TRBV6-5
d_gene: TRBD1
CDR3aa: CASSFRTGEGYTF
CDR3nt: TGTGCCAGCAGTTTCCGGACAGGGGAAGGCTACACCTTC

abundance: many
j_gene: TRBJ1-1
v_gene: TRBV5-4
d_gene: NA
CDR3aa: CASSWGNTEAFF
CDR3nt: TGTGCCAGCAGTTGGGGGAACACTGAAGCTTTCTTT

abundance: many
j_gene: TRBJ1-5
v_gene: TRBV7-8
d_gene: NA
CDR3aa: CASTLGVVGINQPQHF
CDR3nt: TGTGCCAGCACCCTAGGGGTTGTGGGGATTAATCAGCCCCAGCATTTT

abundance: many
j_gene: TRBJ2-7
v_gene: TRBV20-1
d_gene: NA
CDR3aa: CSARDMRPDAYEQYF
CDR3nt: TGCAGTGCTAGAGATATGAGGCCAGACGCCTACGAGCAGTACTTC